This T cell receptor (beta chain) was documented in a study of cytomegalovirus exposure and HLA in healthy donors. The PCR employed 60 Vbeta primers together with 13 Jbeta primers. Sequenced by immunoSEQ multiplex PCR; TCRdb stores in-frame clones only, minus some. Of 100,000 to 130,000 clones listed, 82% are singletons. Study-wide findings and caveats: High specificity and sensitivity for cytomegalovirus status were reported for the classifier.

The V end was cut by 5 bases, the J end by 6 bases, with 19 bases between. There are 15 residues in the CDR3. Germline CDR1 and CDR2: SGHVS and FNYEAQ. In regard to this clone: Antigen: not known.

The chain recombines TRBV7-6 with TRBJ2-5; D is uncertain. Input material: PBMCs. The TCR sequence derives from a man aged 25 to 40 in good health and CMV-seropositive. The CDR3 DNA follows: TGTGCCAGCAGCCCCGGTGCCTTCCTAGTGCAGACCCAGTACTTC. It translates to CASSPGAFLVQTQYF.